This T cell receptor beta chain was sequenced for a study of cytomegalovirus exposure and HLA in healthy donors. Study context: T cells numbering about 200 million yielded 90 million to 140 million unique TCR beta sequences in an earlier analysis.

General observations from the study: Sequencing likely produced, as an artifact, a cluster of highly shared sequence variants.

This clone was picked up a small number of times. Its matching antigen is unknown. There are 21 residues in the CDR3. PCR primers comprised 60 Vbeta and 13 Jbeta primers. The data were produced by immunoSEQ multiplex PCR, yet TCRdb's version contains in-frame clones alone and is incomplete. This sample yields about 170,000 clones, of which about 76% are seen a single time; 4.5% to 5.5% belongs to the top ten. V and J are TRBV21-1 and TRBJ2-2; whether TRBD1, the table's D call, matches the DNA was not checked. TRBV21-1 is termed a pseudogene. This TCR derives from a woman between 18 and 29 years old in good health and CMV-seropositive. The specimen was PBMCs. CDR3 nucleotide sequence: TGTGCCAGCAGCGAAAGGCCCACAGGGGCCCCGAAAATAAGGAACACCGGGGAGCTGTTTTTT. Amino acids: CASSERPTGAPKIRNTGELFF.